The subject of this entry is one T cell receptor beta chain. This clonotype was detected once. No antigen is known for it. The junction departs from the called germline gene at one end, perhaps through a read error. These data are taken from a study of immune heterogeneity within non-small cell lung tumors (dated by TCRdb to between 2017 and 2018). For the study in its entirety: By histology, the tumors included about nine non-squamous carcinomas, several squamous cell carcinomas and 1 tumor not otherwise specified. The study combined whole-exome sequencing, RNA-seq and TCR beta repertoire sequencing of multiple spatially distinct regions from each NSCLC tumor to examine intratumoral immune heterogeneity. TCR repertoire analysis included 57 tumor loci from under 19 patients, whereas transcriptome data included only 40 to 50 loci from 12 patients. Neoantigen binding to each patient's HLA alleles was predicted with netMHCpan-3.0 for mutant peptides of 8 to 11 amino acids. Study-wide conclusions, independent of this receptor: Within a patient, the same dominant CDR3B clonotypes appeared at multiple loci, but different tumor locations also contained unique high-frequency clones. High-frequency TCR beta clonotypes were largely distinct between individual patients. Local tumor mutational burden and local T-cell repertoire clonality had a statistically significant but moderate positive correlation (R around 0.36).

The TCR template was genomic DNA extracted from bulk tumor tissue, and roughly 600 ng of gDNA was amplified for each sample. During surgery, several biopsies were collected from each primary tumor and placed as far from one another as possible within the tumor mass. The study cohort was described as untreated and was composed of newly diagnosed NSCLC cases undergoing curative surgery. The donor group was made up of approximately 15 newly diagnosed non-small cell lung cancer patients undergoing surgery with curative intent. Resected tumor masses were reviewed by two independent pathologists. Only high-quality DNA and RNA samples were carried forward to sequencing. A multiplex PCR system amplified the TCR beta CDR3 region, with a first 10-cycle round using 32 V-gene forward and 13 J-gene reverse primers. First-round PCR used a QIAGEN Multiplex PCR Kit, and primer sequences were filed in Chinese patent CN105087789A. Illumina universal primers were attached in a second round of PCR run with the Phusion High-Fidelity PCR Kit. Paired-end sequencing of TCR libraries was carried out on the Illumina HiSeq X Ten platform at a read length of 151 bp. Under the source paper's analysis protocol: Cutadapt removed reads without multiplex PCR primers, PEAR merged read pairs, and MiXCR with default settings called CDR3 regions. Shannon entropy measured repertoire diversity, and clonality was calculated as one minus the Shannon entropy divided by the ln of the count of productive unique sequences. A clonotype counted as a dominant or high-frequency T-cell clone when its frequency was 0.5% or higher. The public reads were run again by TCRdb, first through fastp at Q25 and then through MiXCR, and only productive beta chains were kept. Every CDR3 protein is listed once, alongside the most common genes and DNA of its rows. TCRdb's processing, not the study's, gives the V and J calls here. The sample data list 9,000 to 13,000 distinct CDR3 sequences, and roughly 30% of these were observed just once. Of the sample, roughly a fifth falls within the top ten clones.

For CDR1 and CDR2, the germline V gene (reference sequence) lists MNHEY and SMNVEV. The CDR3 numbers 14 residues from cysteine through phenylalanine. Only the CDR3 region is kept as DNA, spanning 42 bases read in frame from base 1. The TCR sequence derives from a woman between 50 and 59 years old with non-small cell lung cancer. Sample: lung tumor tissue. This receptor chain uses TRBV27 and TRBJ2-7; 11 middle bases align to TRBD2. The CDR3 loop reads CASILGTSGDEQYF. The DNA sequence is TGTGCCAGCATTTTAGGGACTAGCGGAGACGAGCAGTACTTC.